This is a list of T cell receptor beta chains from one sample in a study of tumor-infiltrating lymphocytes in primary liver carcinoma. TCRdb reanalysed the multiplex PCR reads using MiXCR and keeps one entry per CDR3 protein. The repertoire has 95,000 to 150,000 distinct CDR3 sequences, 50% to 70% of them found once; the top ten carry 9.3%. Sequencing input: liver tumor tissue from sampling region 1. These receptors came from a woman in her sixties or seventies with primary liver carcinoma and hepatitis B virus infection. Each CDR3 is given with its conserved first and last residue.

TRBV11-2	16	TRBJ2-3	CASSLILSGDTDTQYF
TRBV5-4	16	TRBJ2-2	CASSFGGIGDTGELFF
TRBV11-2	16	TRBJ2-3	CASCLQLVGMTDTQYF
TRBV30	13	TRBJ1-6	CAWRGGDYSPLHF
TRBV11-2	13	TRBJ2-5	CASSLESNWTQYF
TRBV11-2	14	TRBJ2-3	CASGQGLSIDTQYF
TRBV11-3	13	TRBJ2-1	CASSAGGHNEQFF
TRBV7-9	15	TRBJ2-5	CASSLGIGYQETQYF
TRBV6-6	15	TRBJ2-2	CAVRGGDLNTGEQFF
TRBV7-9	15	TRBJ2-5	CASSSKTERKETQYF
TRBV28	14	TRBJ2-1	CASSLSGSINEQFF
TRBV5-1	19	TRBJ2-7	CASISLVLGSPRSVHEQYF
TRBV5-1	14	TRBJ1-1	CASSLAPVNTEAFF
TRBV7-9	15	TRBJ2-3	CASSLKIGSTDTQYF
TRBV5-1	13	TRBJ1-2	CASSRGQGDGYTF
TRBV29-1	14	TRBJ1-1	CSVLGGSGTTEAFF
TRBV5-4	14	TRBJ1-1	CASSSRYLNTEAFF
TRBV28	14	TRBJ2-7	CASSYGGVSCERYF
TRBV12-3/TRBV12-4	11	TRBJ2-1	CTSSLTGEQLF
TRBV11-2	14	TRBJ2-5	CASSPWGGQETQYF
TRBV30	12	TRBJ2-1	CAWSAGYNEQFF
TRBV5-1	16	TRBJ2-7	CANSFLGRDTSYEQYF
TRBV5-6	16	TRBJ2-3	CASSLLGTSGTDMQYF
TRBV10-3	14	TRBJ2-2	CAISKDASTGELFF
TRBV6-5	16	TRBJ2-1	CASRETSGSRVNEQFF
TRBV30	16	TRBJ1-5	CAWSGRSGSSNQPQHF